What follows are 5 T cell receptor beta chains derived from one specimen sequenced in a study of blood T cell repertoires in COVID-19. Sequencing was performed with immunoSEQ multiplex PCR; in TCRdb, only in-frame clones are kept and a portion is missing. This table holds around 300,000 clones, 89% found once. Sample: peripheral blood. Receptors originate from a woman between 35 and 50 years old who had recovered from COVID-19.

CDR3 sequence reads: CASSAGTPLEAFF. The CDR3 bases are TGTGCCAGCAGCGCGGGCACACCCCTTGAAGCTTTCTTT. The chain links TRBV6-5 to TRBJ1-1; D is unresolved. The CDR3 runs 13 residues. From germline, CDR1 is MNHEY and CDR2 SVGAGI. V lost 6 bases, J lost 7 bases, and 15 bases lay in between.

The gene calls are TRBV30 and TRBJ1-2; D call uncertain. The CDR3 contains 13 residues. From germline, CDR1 is GTSNPN and CDR2 SVGIG (reference sequence). Trimming removed 2 bases at V and 5 bases at J, with 12 bases between. The CDR3 DNA reads as TGTGCCTGGAGTCTGCCGACAAAATATGGCTACACCTTC. Protein: CAWSLPTKYGYTF.

The rearrangement uses TRBV28 and TRBJ2-3, with D perhaps TRBD2 (6 bases). Germline CDR1 MDHEN, CDR2 SYDVKM. The germline V and J ends were trimmed by 2 bases and 2 bases, with 11 bases remaining between them. The CDR3 has 15 amino acids. CDR3 sequence: CASSLGAGYTDTQYF. For the CDR3, the DNA is TGTGCCAGCAGTTTAGGGGCGGGGTACACAGATACGCAGTATTTT.

Worth noting for this clone: A read error may account for a junction end that differs from germline. For the CDR3, the DNA is TGTGCTAGCAGCCCCAAGGGACAGGGGGACACCGGGGAGCTGTTTTTT. It translates to CASSPKGQGDTGELFF. V gene TRBV7-7 combines with J gene TRBJ2-2; 11 bases are a match to TRBD1. CDR1 and CDR2 (germline): SSHAT, FNYEAQ (reference sequence). The CDR3 loop spans 16 amino acids.

The rearrangement uses TRBV5-6 and TRBJ2-3; TRBD1 matches at 9 bases. The CDR3 sequence is 12 residues long. V dropped 4 bases and J dropped 9; count of bases not matched to a gene: 3. Germline CDR1 reads SGHDT; CDR2 reads YYEEEE. CDR3 DNA: TGTGCCAGCAGCGGGACAGGGTACACGCAGTATTTT. Translating it yields CASSGTGYTQYF.